The entry below gives a single T cell receptor beta chain sequence along with its context. This clonotype was seen a few times. This receptor's antigen is unknown. No much larger clone is present one base from it, and per-base qualities are unavailable. This sample is part of a study of blood T cells in healthy people across ages (dated by TCRdb to the mid-2010s). With regard to the full study: In model experiments, roughly one uniquely barcoded TCR beta cDNA molecule per two T cells was captured by template switching. The study measured age-related changes in TCR beta repertoire diversity using deep sequencing normalized with unique cDNA molecular identifiers. The donors were split into four age groups: young (average 16 years), middle-aged (around 37), aged (more than 60) and long-lived (under 85). For two donors (one aged 18 to 29 and one aged 80 or older), the study analyzed two additional independent replicas of 1 million unique cDNA reads from the same blood draw. Broad study findings and their caveats: Because profiling used bulk unsorted PBMCs, naive and antigen-experienced compartments could not be compared conclusively. A strong correlation was found between observed TCR beta diversity and the percentage of naive T cells measured by flow cytometry. Estimates of total diversity from one million sequenced T cells were regarded as lower bounds and underestimates. The long-lived group showed more naive CD4+ T cells, fewer expanded clones and increased TCR diversity than the aged group, suggesting age selection. As age increased, observed TCR beta diversity per million T cells dropped in a roughly linear way, and a significant reduction was already evident by age roughly 36. Because the CMV infection status of the donors was unknown, age-related changes in expanded clonotypes may potentially have been confounded.

Systemically healthy Caucasian individuals from Russia, 35 to 50 in total and aged about 6 to 95 years, were included as donors. Each donor gave about 10 milliliters of peripheral blood, drawn into EDTA-treated Vacutainer tubes. Ficoll-Paque density-gradient centrifugation was used to isolate PBMCs, with at least 6 million obtained per sample. Trizol reagent was used to extract total RNA from PBMCs, with at least 6 micrograms per sample. The percentages of naive CD45RAhigh/CD27high T cells were determined by flow cytometry on a PBMC aliquot from every donor. Library preparation used 5' RACE. Sequenced on an Illumina HiSeq 2500. A second PCR of roughly 7 to 12 cycles was run with a J-beta primer mix and a sample-barcoded 5' primer. Each TCR beta cDNA molecule received a unique molecular identifier from a template-switch 5' adaptor carrying 12 random nucleotides. Each sample yielded at least 3 million CDR3-containing paired-end reads. The Mint cDNA synthesis kit, primed by a TRBC-specific oligonucleotide, was used to synthesize first-strand cDNA from all RNA. Following uracil-DNA glycosylase treatment, all cDNA underwent a first 18-cycle PCR with the universal primers M1SS and BC2_uni_R. Concerning the study's data processing: Normalization of each sample was performed by random selection of 1 million high-quality reads, each carrying a distinct molecular identifier. Reads with shared molecular identifiers were discarded instead of being binned into consensus sequences. MiTCR, run with a Q25 quality threshold and the strictest error-elimination algorithm, handled CDR3 identification, clonotype clustering and error correction. A nonparametric unseen species model with Euler transformation was used to estimate lower-bound total TCR beta diversity. TCRdb ran its own pipeline on the public reads, namely fastp trimming at Q25 and MiXCR clone calling, and kept in-frame beta chains. Each record represents a unique CDR3 protein, reported with the most common genes and DNA among its rows. The V and J calls and clone size are TCRdb's, not the authors'. The sample profile shows 500,000 to 550,000 distinct CDR3 sequences; less than 25% of them were found once. Approximately 8.7% of the sample rests with the top ten.

CDR1 and CDR2, looked up from the germline V gene (reference sequence), are MNHNY and SVGAGI. The CDR3 spans 15 residues, from the cysteine through the phenylalanine. Of all the DNA, just the CDR3 is kept, 45 bases in frame from base 1. These same records also appear under a second study, on T cells of mothers and their children. The second source states: Nine systemically healthy Caucasian individuals, comprising three mothers and their six children, were included as donors. cDNA synthesis used all of the extracted RNA, with around 1.5 ug of RNA in each 15 ul reaction. In the second PCR, sample barcodes and 2-4 random nucleotides were introduced via the M1S primer. Over 9.5 million TCR beta CDR3 reads were obtained for each mother, and millions of reads were obtained for each child. In both related and unrelated pairs, thymic selection shapes the output of TCR recombination in a similar way, with inherited differences having only a minor effect. Normalized repertoire overlap was always found to be slightly, but never significantly, higher in related mother-child pairs than in unrelated mother-child pairs. No persistent microchimeric T cell clones were found, with a detection sensitivity of approximately 95 clones per million clonotypes. The study used deep NGS to compare TCR beta repertoires of mothers and children, seeking features distinguishing related mother-child pairs from unrelated individuals. On average, the children were about 10 +/- 4 years old, while the mothers were 40 +/- 4 years old. After adapter ligation with NEBNext reagents, the libraries were sequenced on Illumina HiSeq 2000 with 100+100 nt paired-end reads. To prevent cross-contamination, the mother and child libraries were prepared one month apart and sequenced in separate runs. Between roughly 500,000 and 2,300,000 distinct TCR beta clonotypes were identified per donor. Naive TCR beta clonotypes were estimated from low-frequency clonotypes matched to each donor's FACS-determined naive share, without sorting.

The chain couples TRBV6-6 to TRBJ2-5, and the D gene may be TRBD2, 5 bases matching. The assigned J gene may be wrong: the sequence end matches TRBJ2-7 better. Sequencing was performed on blood. The receptor's source is a boy between 10 and 17 years old in good health. The bases are TGTGCCAGCAGTTACATGTCGGGGTACGGCTACGAGCAGTACTTC. It codes for CASSYMSGYGYEQYF.